These T cell receptor beta chains were read from a single sample in a study of T cell repertoires in cytomegalovirus infection. MiXCR, run by TCRdb on the reads, gives a single entry per CDR3 protein. Of hundreds of thousands of distinct CDR3 sequences listed, less than 40% are singletons. No antigen has been identified for these receptors. The source material was cultured CD8+ T cells from PBMCs, sampled from culture after CMV antigen stimulation. The origin of the receptors is a human donor in good health (CMV status not recorded). Some clones in this sample may be carry-over from other donors' samples. The CDR3 runs from the conserved cysteine through the conserved F or W. Fields, in order: clone size, V gene, D gene, J gene, CDR3 protein, CDR3 DNA. D genes are given only for firm matches. Not every row has a clone size; where given, it reads once, few, many or a size class.

NA	TRBV19	NA	TRBJ2-1	CASSIDQIIGNEQFF	TGTGCCAGTAGTATAGATCAAATCATCGGCAATGAGCAGTTCTTC
many	TRBV7-2	TRBD2	TRBJ2-1	CASSLALRTSGPSSYNEQFF	TGTGCCAGCAGCTTAGCGCTTCGGACTAGCGGTCCCAGCTCCTACAATGAGCAGTTCTTC
NA	TRBV6-6	TRBD1	TRBJ1-6	CASSSGQAPGSYNSPLHF	TGTGCCAGCAGCTCCGGACAGGCGCCCGGCTCCTATAATTCACCCCTCCACTTT
few	TRBV12-3/TRBV12-4	NA	TRBJ1-2	CASSLAISGHRDGYTF	TGTGCCAGCAGTTTAGCAATCAGTGGACACAGAGATGGCTACACCTTC
NA	TRBV7-6	TRBD1	TRBJ1-1	CASSLALGGQGWTETFF	TGTGCCAGCAGCTTAGCGCTCGGGGGACAGGGGTGGACTGAAACTTTCTTT
NA	TRBV6-2/TRBV6-3	NA	TRBJ1-5	CASSPWTTNQPQHF	TGTGCCAGCAGTCCCTGGACAACAAATCAGCCCCAGCATTTT
NA	TRBV28	TRBD1	TRBJ1-3	CASSNSPWTGASGNTIYF	TGTGCCAGCAGTAACTCCCCATGGACAGGGGCCTCTGGAAACACCATATATTTT
few	TRBV6-2/TRBV6-3	NA	TRBJ1-1	CASRETAVISAEAFF	TGTGCCAGCAGGGAGACCGCCGTTATCTCCGCTGAAGCTTTCTTT
NA	TRBV27	NA	TRBJ2-1	CASSIRNEQFF	TGTGCCAGCAGTATTAGGAATGAGCAGTTCTTC
few	TRBV5-5	NA	TRBJ2-5	CASSLTVLQETQYF	TGTGCCAGCAGCTTAACGGTACTCCAAGAGACCCAGTACTTC
NA	TRBV20-1	TRBD1	TRBJ1-1	CSAMEGQYFWNTEAFF	TGCAGTGCTATGGAGGGACAGTATTTTTGGAACACTGAAGCTTTCTTT
NA	TRBV7-6	NA	TRBJ1-1	CASSLGQGHLNTEAFF	TGTGCCAGCAGCTTAGGGCAGGGGCATTTGAACACTGAAGCTTTCTTT
many	TRBV4-1	NA	TRBJ1-6	CASSQVNSPLHF	TGCGCCAGCAGCCAGGTTAATTCACCCCTCCACTTT
NA	TRBV14	NA	TRBJ2-5	CASSQDHTYWETQYF	TGTGCCAGCAGCCAAGATCACACTTACTGGGAGACCCAGTACTTC
many	TRBV7-9	NA	TRBJ1-4	CASSPTGYEKLFF	TGTGCCAGCAGCCCCACAGGATATGAAAAACTGTTTTTT
NA	TRBV5-1	NA	TRBJ2-5	CASSHYPEETQYF	TGCGCCAGCAGCCACTACCCAGAGGAGACCCAGTACTTC
NA	TRBV2	TRBD2	TRBJ2-1	CASPGGNEQFF	TGTGCCAGCCCGGGGGGGAATGAGCAGTTCTTC
few	TRBV7-9	NA	TRBJ1-6	CASESNSPLHF	TGTGCCAGCGAAAGCAACTCACCCCTCCACTTT
NA	TRBV29-1	NA	TRBJ2-1	CSVESRGGAENEQFF	TGCAGCGTTGAATCTAGGGGGGGGGCAGAAAATGAGCAGTTCTTC
NA	TRBV7-9	NA	TRBJ1-4	CASSEGRANEKLFF	TGTGCCAGCAGCGAGGGCAGGGCTAATGAAAAACTGTTTTTT
many	TRBV6-5	NA	TRBJ1-2	CASSYLAGHYGYTF	TGTGCCAGCAGTTACTTAGCAGGGCACTATGGCTACACCTTC
few	TRBV7-9	NA	TRBJ2-2	CASSLARMVDTGELFF	TGTGCCAGCAGCTTAGCGAGGATGGTGGACACCGGGGAGCTGTTTTTT
NA	TRBV7-6	NA	TRBJ2-7	CAGSSGIQGSYEQYF	TGTGCCGGCAGCTCAGGGATTCAGGGATCCTACGAGCAGTACTTC
NA	TRBV6-6	NA	TRBJ2-1	CASSPGLLPYNEQFF	TGTGCCAGCAGTCCCGGACTGTTACCCTACAATGAGCAGTTCTTC
few	TRBV5-4	NA	TRBJ1-2	CASIDPTRGYTF	TGTGCCAGCATCGACCCCACGCGGGGCTACACCTTC
NA	TRBV29-1	NA	TRBJ1-2	CSVEDRVGLSYGYTF	TGCAGCGTTGAAGATCGTGTGGGACTTAGCTATGGCTACACCTTC
many	TRBV7-2	NA	TRBJ2-3	CASSFFGRGALADTQYF	TGTGCCAGCAGCTTTTTCGGAAGGGGGGCCCTGGCAGATACGCAGTATTTT
many	TRBV7-8	NA	TRBJ1-4	CASSWGHNEKLFF	TGTGCCAGCAGCTGGGGACATAATGAAAAACTGTTTTTT
many	TRBV12-3/TRBV12-4	TRBD1	TRBJ2-1	CASSLEDRSLFF	TGTGCCAGCAGTTTAGAGGACAGGTCCCTGTTCTTC
NA	TRBV10-3	TRBD1	TRBJ2-2	CAISDVGTGNTGELFF	TGTGCCATCAGTGATGTAGGGACAGGGAACACCGGGGAGCTGTTTTTT
many	TRBV10-3	TRBD1	TRBJ2-7	CATMDRGVYEQYF	TGTGCCACCATGGACAGGGGTGTCTACGAGCAGTACTTC
NA	TRBV5-6	TRBD1	TRBJ2-1	CASSWGTGDREQFF	TGTGCCAGCAGCTGGGGGACAGGGGACCGTGAGCAGTTCTTC
NA	TRBV28	TRBD1	TRBJ1-2	CASSLYRGPYGYTF	TGTGCCAGCAGTCTTTACAGGGGCCCCTATGGCTACACCTTC
NA	TRBV7-9	NA	TRBJ1-4	CASSFFSRTANEKLFF	TGTGCCAGCAGCTTTTTTAGTCGGACGGCTAATGAAAAACTGTTTTTT
NA	TRBV27	NA	TRBJ1-6	CANSLIAGDNSPLHF	TGTGCCAACAGTTTAATTGCAGGGGATAATTCACCCCTCCACTTT
NA	TRBV6-1	TRBD2	TRBJ2-2	CASKERGGHTGELFF	TGTGCCAGCAAAGAGCGGGGGGGCCACACCGGGGAGCTGTTTTTT
few	TRBV25-1	NA	TRBJ2-7	CASSVGRTFYEQYF	TGTGCCAGCAGCGTGGGACGGACTTTCTACGAGCAGTACTTC
NA	TRBV15	TRBD2	TRBJ2-1	CATSFGGYQAGDEQFF	TGTGCCACCAGCTTTGGGGGTTATCAGGCGGGGGATGAGCAGTTCTTC
NA	TRBV4-1	NA	TRBJ2-1	CASSQDPAGWDNEQFF	TGCGCCAGCAGCCAAGATCCGGCAGGGTGGGACAATGAGCAGTTCTTC
few	TRBV6-5	TRBD2	TRBJ2-1	CASQATSGRDNEQFF	TGTGCCAGCCAAGCTACTAGCGGGCGGGACAATGAGCAGTTCTTC
NA	TRBV7-8	TRBD1	TRBJ1-5	CASSLGRTGAKYQPQHF	TGTGCCAGCAGCTTAGGGAGGACAGGGGCGAAATATCAGCCCCAGCATTTT
many	TRBV25-1	TRBD1	TRBJ2-7	CASSEGVRQGVYYEQYF	TGTGCCAGCAGTGAAGGTGTACGACAGGGCGTTTACTACGAGCAGTACTTC
many	TRBV7-8	NA	TRBJ2-7	CASSLNVEQYF	TGTGCCAGCAGCCTAAATGTAGAGCAGTACTTC
NA	TRBV7-9	NA	TRBJ2-5	CASSVVGSPETQYF	TGTGCCAGCAGCGTAGTCGGCAGTCCCGAGACCCAGTACTTC
NA	TRBV2	NA	TRBJ1-2	CASKGFYGYTF	TGTGCCAGCAAGGGGTTCTATGGCTACACCTTC
few	TRBV12-3/TRBV12-4	NA	TRBJ2-7	CASSGGISYEQYF	TGTGCCAGCAGTGGGGGAATTTCCTACGAGCAGTACTTC